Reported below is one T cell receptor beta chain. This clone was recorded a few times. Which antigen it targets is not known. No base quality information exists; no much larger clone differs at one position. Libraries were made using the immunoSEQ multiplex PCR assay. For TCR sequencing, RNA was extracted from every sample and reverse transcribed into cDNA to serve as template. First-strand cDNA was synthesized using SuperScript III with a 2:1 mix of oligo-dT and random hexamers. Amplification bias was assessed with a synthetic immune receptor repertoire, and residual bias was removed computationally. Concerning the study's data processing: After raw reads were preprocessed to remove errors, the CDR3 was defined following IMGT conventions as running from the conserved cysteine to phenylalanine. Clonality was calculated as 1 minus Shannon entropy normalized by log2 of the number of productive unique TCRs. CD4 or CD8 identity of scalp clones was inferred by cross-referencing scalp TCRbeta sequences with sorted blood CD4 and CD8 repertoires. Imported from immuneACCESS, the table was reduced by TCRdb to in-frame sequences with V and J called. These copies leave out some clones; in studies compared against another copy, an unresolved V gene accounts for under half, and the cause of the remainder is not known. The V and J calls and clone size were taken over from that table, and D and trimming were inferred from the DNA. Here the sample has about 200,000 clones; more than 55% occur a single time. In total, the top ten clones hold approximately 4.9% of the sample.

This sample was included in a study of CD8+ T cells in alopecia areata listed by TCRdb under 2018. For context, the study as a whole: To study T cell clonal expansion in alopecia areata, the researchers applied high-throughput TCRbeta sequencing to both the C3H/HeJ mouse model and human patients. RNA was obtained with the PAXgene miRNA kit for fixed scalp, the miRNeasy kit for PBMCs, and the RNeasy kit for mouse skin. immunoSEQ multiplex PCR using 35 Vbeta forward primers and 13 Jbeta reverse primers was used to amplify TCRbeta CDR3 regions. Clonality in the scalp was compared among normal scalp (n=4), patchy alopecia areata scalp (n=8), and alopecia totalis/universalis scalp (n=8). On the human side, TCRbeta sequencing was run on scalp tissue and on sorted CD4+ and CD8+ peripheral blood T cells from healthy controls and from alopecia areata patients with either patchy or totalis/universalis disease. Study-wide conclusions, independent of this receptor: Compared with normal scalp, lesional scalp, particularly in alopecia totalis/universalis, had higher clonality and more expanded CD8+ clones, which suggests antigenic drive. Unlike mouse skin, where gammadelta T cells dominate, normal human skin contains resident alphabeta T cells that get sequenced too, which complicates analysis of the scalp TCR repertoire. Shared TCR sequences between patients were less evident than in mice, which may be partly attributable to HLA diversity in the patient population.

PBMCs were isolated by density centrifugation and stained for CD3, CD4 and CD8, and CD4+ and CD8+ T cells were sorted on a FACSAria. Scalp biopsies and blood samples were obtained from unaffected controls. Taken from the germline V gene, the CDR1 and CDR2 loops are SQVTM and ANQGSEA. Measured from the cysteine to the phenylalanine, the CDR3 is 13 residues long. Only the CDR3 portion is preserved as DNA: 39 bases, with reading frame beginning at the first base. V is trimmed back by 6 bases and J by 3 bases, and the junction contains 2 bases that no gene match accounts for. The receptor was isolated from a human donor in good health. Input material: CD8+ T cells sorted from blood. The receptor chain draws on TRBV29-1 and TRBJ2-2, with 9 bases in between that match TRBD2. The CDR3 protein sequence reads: CSVIAGDTGELFF. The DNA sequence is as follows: TGCAGCGTCATAGCGGGGGACACCGGGGAGCTGTTTTTT.